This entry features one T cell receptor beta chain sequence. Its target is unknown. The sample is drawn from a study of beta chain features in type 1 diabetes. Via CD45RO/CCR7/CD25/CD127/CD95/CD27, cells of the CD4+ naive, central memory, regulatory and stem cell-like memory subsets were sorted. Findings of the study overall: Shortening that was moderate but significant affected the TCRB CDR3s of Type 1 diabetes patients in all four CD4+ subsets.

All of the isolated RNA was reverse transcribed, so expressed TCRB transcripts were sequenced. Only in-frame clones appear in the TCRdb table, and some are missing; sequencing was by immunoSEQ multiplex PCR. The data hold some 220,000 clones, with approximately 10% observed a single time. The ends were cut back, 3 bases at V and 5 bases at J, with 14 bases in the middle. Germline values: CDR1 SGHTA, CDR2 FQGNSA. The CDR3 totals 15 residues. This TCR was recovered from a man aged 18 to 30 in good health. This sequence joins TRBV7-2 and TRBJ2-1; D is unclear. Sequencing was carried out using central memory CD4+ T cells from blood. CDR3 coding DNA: TGTGCCAGCAGCTTTCAGGATTATCGAAACAATGAGCAGTTCTTC. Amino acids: CASSFQDYRNNEQFF.